The next 26 T cell receptor beta chains were all read from a single sample in a study of cytomegalovirus exposure and HLA in healthy donors. The PCR was carried out with 60 Vbeta primers and 13 Jbeta primers. Data came from immunoSEQ multiplex PCR; TCRdb stores just in-frame clones and leaves some out. The sample records some 130,000 clones, 65% to 85% being singletons. The sample taken for sequencing was PBMCs. These TCRs come from a man between 25 and 39 years old in good health and CMV-seronegative.

This clone appeared a few times. CDR3 amino acids: CASSHPASGGASYEQYF. The CDR3, as DNA: TGCGCCAGCAGCCACCCTGCTAGCGGGGGGGCTTCCTACGAGCAGTACTTC. V usage is TRBV4-1 and J usage is TRBJ2-7; 12 bases line up with TRBD2. The CDR3 is made up of 17 amino acids. The V gene end was trimmed by 3 bases and the J gene end by 1 base; junction bases not matched to a gene: 7. Germline V lookup: CDR1 MGHRA, CDR2 YSYEKL.

The rearrangement joins TRBV7-3 to TRBJ1-6, with 9 bases that match TRBD1. After removal of 5 bases from V and 9 bases from J, the junction contained 5 bases not matched to a gene. Germline loops: CDR1 SGHTA, CDR2 FQGTGA. The CDR3 spans 14 residues. The CDR3 nucleotides read TGTGCCAGCAGCCTCGGGACAGGGACTTCACCCCTCCACTTT. It is translated as CASSLGTGTSPLHF.

The rearrangement uses TRBV7-3 and TRBJ2-7; tentatively, D is TRBD1 (5 bases). Trimming removed 5 bases at V and 5 bases at J, with 13 bases between. Germline assignment: CDR1 SGHTA and CDR2 FQGTGA. CDR3 size: 13 residues. This CDR3 is CASSIGALDEQYF. CDR3 in DNA: TGTGCCAGCAGCATAGGGGCCCTTGACGAGCAGTACTTC. The full variable domain, with the rest looked up from reference TRBV7-3 and TRBJ2-7, is GAGVSQTPSNKVTEKGKYVELRCDPISGHTALYWYRQSLGQGPEFLIYFQGTGAADDSGLPNDRFFAVRPEGSVSTLKIQRTERGDSAVYLCASSIGALDEQYFGPGTRLTVT.

This chain links TRBV27 with TRBJ1-1, with a weak D call TRBD1 (6 bases). The CDR3 has 13 amino acids. V was clipped by 6 bases and J by 10 bases, with 18 bases between them. The germline gives CDR1 MNHEY, CDR2 SMNVEV (reference sequence). The CDR3 region has the DNA TGTGCCAGCAGAAGGGGGGGGAGAACCGTAGCTTTCTTT. Encoded protein: CASRRGGRTVAFF.

The chain carries TRBV7-7 and TRBJ2-5; weak D call: TRBD2 (6 bases). Germline assignment: CDR1 SSHAT and CDR2 FNYEAQ (reference sequence). The CDR3 length is 15 residues. Trimming took 1 base from V and 2 from J, leaving 11 bases between them. Here the CDR3 reads CASSLGGDGQETQYF. The CDR3 region has the DNA TGTGCCAGCAGCTTAGGGGGGGACGGGCAAGAGACCCAGTACTTC.

For the CDR3, the DNA is TGTGCCAGCAGACCAGGGGGCCATCAGCCCCAGCATTTT. This codes for CASRPGGHQPQHF. V usage is TRBV6-5 and J usage is TRBJ1-5; 8 positions match TRBD1. The CDR3 is made up of 13 amino acids. V lost 6 bases to trimming and J lost 5 bases; unmatched junction nucleotides: 3. The germline V gene encodes CDR1 MNHEY and CDR2 SVGAGI.

The gene calls are TRBV29-1 and TRBJ2-1; 10 nucleotides align to TRBD2. Trimming at V came to 4 bases and at J to 3 bases, leaving 3 bases not matched to a gene. Germline values: CDR1 SQVTM, CDR2 ANQGSEA. This CDR3 spans 14 amino acids. The CDR3 nucleotides are TGCAGCGTTGGGGGACTAGCGAACTACAATGAGCAGTTCTTC. Translated, it gives CSVGGLANYNEQFF.

The chain employs TRBV30 and TRBJ1-5; D remains unclear. Germline V gives CDR1 GTSNPN, CDR2 SVGIG (reference sequence). V lost 0 bases and J lost 6, with 9 bases in between. CDR3 size: 13 residues. This CDR3 reads CAWSVLPRQPQHF. The CDR3 DNA sequence: TGTGCCTGGAGTGTACTCCCTCGTCAGCCCCAGCATTTT.

This sequence joins TRBV6-5 and TRBJ2-1; 12 positions match TRBD2. The CDR3 loop spans 14 amino acids. V lost 6 bases to trimming and J lost 6 bases; unmatched junction nucleotides: 3. Germline CDR1 and CDR2: MNHEY and SVGAGI. CDR3 protein: CASRLAGGLNEQFF. Written as DNA, the CDR3 is TGTGCCAGCAGACTAGCGGGGGGTCTCAATGAGCAGTTCTTC.

The V and J genes are TRBV2 and TRBJ2-3; 7 positions match TRBD2. Germline V gene sequence: CDR1 SNHLY, CDR2 FYNNEI. The CDR3 contains 13 residues. V lost 6 bases, J lost 3 bases, and 3 bases stayed unmatched. The CDR3: CASRAGWTDTQYF. Written as DNA, the CDR3 is TGTGCCAGCAGAGCGGGATGGACAGATACGCAGTATTTT.

The chain has TRBV7-2 and TRBJ2-1, with 9 bases aligning to TRBD2. CDR3 length: 15 amino acids. Germline V gene lookup returns CDR1 SGHTA and CDR2 FQGNSA. V lost 5 bases, J lost 7 bases, and 9 bases stayed unmatched. The CDR3 reads CASSLSGGFENEQFF. DNA of the CDR3: TGTGCCAGCAGCCTGAGCGGGGGGTTTGAGAATGAGCAGTTCTTC.

The V and J genes are TRBV25-1 and TRBJ1-1; possible D gene TRBD1, 6 bases. V shed 5 bases and J shed 5 bases, with 15 bases lying between them. Germline CDR1 is MGHDK and CDR2 is SYGVNS. This CDR3 has 14 residues. The CDR3 DNA is TGTGCCAGCAGTACCGACGGCAGGGGAACTGAAGCTTTCTTT. This gives the protein CASSTDGRGTEAFF.

The rearrangement joins TRBV27 to TRBJ2-7, with D hard to call. The germline V gene encodes CDR1 MNHEY and CDR2 SMNVEV (reference sequence). The CDR3 consists of 15 residues. V was shortened by 2 bases and J by 0 bases, with 11 bases between the two germline ends. CDR3 loop: CASSLISGYSYEQYF. CDR3 DNA sequence: TGTGCCAGCAGTTTAATTTCAGGCTACTCCTACGAGCAGTACTTC.

As regards this clone: One end of the junction does not line up with germline, which may come from a read error. This chain uses TRBV19 with TRBJ1-6; D possibly corresponds to TRBD1 (5 bases). Germline CDR1 and CDR2: LNHDA and SQIVND (reference sequence). The CDR3 extends over 18 amino acids. CDR3 bases: TGTGCCAGTAGCATAGAGGCAGGGAGGAGGACCTATAATTCACCCCTCCACTTT. It specifies CASSIEAGRRTYNSPLHF.

The CDR3 region is CASSPGTGDEQYF. CDR3 nucleotide sequence: TGTGCCAGCTCACCCGGGACAGGGGACGAGCAGTACTTC. V gene TRBV18 combines with J gene TRBJ2-7, with 10 positions matching TRBD1. V gave up 3 bases and J gave up 5 bases; unmatched junction bases: 1. CDR3 size: 13 residues. The germline gives CDR1 KGHSH, CDR2 LQKENI.

The rearrangement links TRBV5-1 to TRBJ2-3, with 9 positions matching TRBD2. Germline-derived CDR1 and CDR2 are SGHRS and YFSETQ. Trimming removed 3 bases from V and 5 bases from J; junction bases left unmatched: 13. This CDR3 has 17 residues. Written as DNA, the CDR3 is TGCGCCAGCAGCTCCGGAGGGAGCGGGGGGCCGGGAGATACGCAGTATTTT. It translates to CASSSGGSGGPGDTQYF. Combining the CDR3 with reference TRBV5-1 and TRBJ2-3 gives the whole variable domain KAGVTQTPRYLIKTRGQQVTLSCSPISGHRSVSWYQQTPGQGLQFLFEYFSETQRNKGNFPGRFSGRQFSNSRSEMNVSTLELGDSALYLCASSSGGSGGPGDTQYFGPGTRLTVL.

Written as DNA, the CDR3 is TGTGCCAGCAGCGGCCCTGGCAGTAACACTGAAGCTTTCTTT. Its translation: CASSGPGSNTEAFF. The chain employs TRBV21-1 and TRBJ1-1; no DNA check was done on the table's D call, TRBD1. TRBV21-1 is flagged as a pseudogene. The CDR3 length is 14 residues.

The V call is TRBV5-6, the J call TRBJ2-3; D may be TRBD2 (8 bases). Trimming removed 3 bases from V and 6 bases from J, with 20 bases in between. The CDR3 runs 16 residues. CDR1 and CDR2 from the germline V gene are SGHDT and YYEEEE. Here the CDR3 reads CASSSLPGLGGDTQYF. CDR3 DNA sequence: TGTGCCAGCAGCTCCCTTCCGGGACTAGGGGGCGATACGCAGTATTTT.

V and J are TRBV11-2 and TRBJ1-6; a weak D match, TRBD1 (5 bases). CDR3 size: 16 residues. V shed 4 bases and J shed 7 bases, with 17 bases lying between them. Germline CDR1 and CDR2: SGHAT and FQNNGV. The CDR3 DNA is TGTGCCAGCAGCTCGATCCGGGACGGAGGGAATTCACCCCTCCACTTT. This gives the protein CASSSIRDGGNSPLHF.

This clone was counted once. This CDR3 is CASSLALGSLREAYTEAFF. The CDR3 bases are TGTGCCAGCAGCTTAGCCCTAGGCAGTCTTCGCGAGGCGTACACTGAAGCTTTCTTT. This chain connects TRBV7-9 to TRBJ1-1, with D unresolved. V was clipped by 0 bases and J by 3 bases, with 23 bases between them. The V gene's germline CDR1 is SEHNR and CDR2 FQNEAQ (reference sequence). The CDR3 is 19 amino acids.

This clone was detected only a few times. The J gene is TRBJ2-1, the V gene TRBV5-1, with a tentative D call TRBD2 (6 bases). The CDR3 covers 11 residues. Deletions cut 7 bases from V and 9 bases from J, with 11 bases between. CDR1 and CDR2 from the germline V gene are SGHRS and YFSETQ. The CDR3 DNA reads TGCGCCAGCCGGGAGATGGCTGAGCAGTTCTTC. It specifies CASREMAEQFF.

The chain employs TRBV5-1 and TRBJ1-1; 7 bases align to TRBD1. CDR1 is SGHRS, CDR2 YFSETQ, per germline. V shed 4 bases, J shed 4 bases, and the junction held 7 bases outside the gene matches. This CDR3 is built from 14 residues. CDR3 sequence reads: CASSPWDSSTEAFF. Written as DNA, the CDR3 is TGCGCCAGCAGCCCCTGGGACAGCAGCACTGAAGCTTTCTTT.

The rearrangement uses TRBV11-1 and TRBJ2-1; D may be TRBD1 (6 bases). Deletions cut 5 bases from V and 3 bases from J, with 11 bases between. Per germline, CDR1 SGHAT and CDR2 FQDESV (reference sequence). The CDR3 consists of 14 residues. The CDR3 DNA is TGTGCCAGCAGCAAAACAGGGAACTACAATGAGCAGTTCTTC. It translates to CASSKTGNYNEQFF.

This clone was seen a single time. The chain carries TRBV2 and TRBJ1-1; D remains ambiguous. This CDR3 has 14 amino acids. Germline CDR1 is SNHLY and CDR2 is FYNNEI. Trimming removed 1 base at V and 2 bases at J, with 8 bases between. The CDR3 region is CASSEGAPNTEAFF. DNA for the CDR3: TGTGCCAGCAGTGAAGGGGCCCCTAACACTGAAGCTTTCTTT. Drawing the rest from reference TRBV2 and TRBJ1-1, the complete variable domain is EPEVTQTPSHQVTQMGQEVILRCVPISNHLYFYWYRQILGQKVEFLVSFYNNEISEKSEIFDDQFSVERPDGSNFTLKIRSTKLEDSAMYFCASSEGAPNTEAFFGQGTRLTVV.

The rearrangement uses TRBV6-1 and TRBJ2-6; D remains ambiguous. Germline V gives CDR1 MNHNS, CDR2 SASEGT. This CDR3 region has 14 residues. Between the trimmed V and J ends, which lost 8 bases and 0 bases, there was a span of 8 bases. The CDR3 spells CASERSSGANVLTF. CDR3 DNA sequence: TGTGCCAGCGAGAGAAGCTCTGGGGCCAACGTCCTGACTTTC.

The CDR3 sequence is CASSTSDRGAYNEQFF. In nucleotides, the CDR3 is TGTGCCAGCAGTACCTCGGACAGGGGGGCCTACAATGAGCAGTTCTTC. The V gene is TRBV27, the J gene TRBJ2-1; 10 nucleotides line up with TRBD1. After removal of 5 bases from V and 2 bases from J, the junction contained 6 bases not matched to a gene. The CDR3 loop spans 16 amino acids. CDR1 is MNHEY, CDR2 SMNVEV, per germline (reference sequence).